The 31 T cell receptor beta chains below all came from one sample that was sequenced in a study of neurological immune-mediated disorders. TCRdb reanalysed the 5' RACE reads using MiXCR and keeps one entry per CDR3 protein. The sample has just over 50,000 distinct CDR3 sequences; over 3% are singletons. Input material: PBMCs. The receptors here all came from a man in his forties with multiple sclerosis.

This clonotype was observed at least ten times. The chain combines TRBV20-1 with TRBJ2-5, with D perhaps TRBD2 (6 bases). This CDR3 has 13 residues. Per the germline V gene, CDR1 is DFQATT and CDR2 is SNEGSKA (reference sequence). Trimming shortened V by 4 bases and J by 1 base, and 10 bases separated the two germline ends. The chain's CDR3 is CSATRLGQETQYF. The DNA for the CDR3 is TGCAGTGCTACTCGACTAGGCCAAGAGACCCAGTACTTC.

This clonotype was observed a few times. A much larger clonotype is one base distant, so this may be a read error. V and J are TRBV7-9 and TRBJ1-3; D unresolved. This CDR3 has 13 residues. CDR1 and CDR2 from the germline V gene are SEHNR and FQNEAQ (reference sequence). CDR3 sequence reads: CASSLSSGKTIYF. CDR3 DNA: TGTGCCAGCAGCTTAAGCTCTGGAAAAACCATATATTTT.

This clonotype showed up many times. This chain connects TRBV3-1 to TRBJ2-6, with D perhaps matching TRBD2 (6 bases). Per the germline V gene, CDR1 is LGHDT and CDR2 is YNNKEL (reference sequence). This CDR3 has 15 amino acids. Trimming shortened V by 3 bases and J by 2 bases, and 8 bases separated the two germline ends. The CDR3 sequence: CASSQEGTGANVLTF. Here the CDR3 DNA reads TGTGCCAGCAGCCAGGAGGGGACTGGGGCCAACGTCCTGACTTTC.

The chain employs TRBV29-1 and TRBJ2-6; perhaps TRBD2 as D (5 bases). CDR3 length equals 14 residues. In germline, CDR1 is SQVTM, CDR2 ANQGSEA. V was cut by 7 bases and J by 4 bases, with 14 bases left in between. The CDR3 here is CSAGVGSGANVLTF. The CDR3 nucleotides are TGCAGCGCCGGGGTGGGGTCAGGGGCCAACGTCCTGACTTTC. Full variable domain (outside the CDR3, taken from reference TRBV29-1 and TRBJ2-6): SAVISQKPSRDICQRGTSLTIQCQVDSQVTMMFWYRQQPGQSLTLIATANQGSEATYESGFVIDKFPISRPNLTFSTLTVSNMSPEDSSIYLCSAGVGSGANVLTFGAGSRLTVL.

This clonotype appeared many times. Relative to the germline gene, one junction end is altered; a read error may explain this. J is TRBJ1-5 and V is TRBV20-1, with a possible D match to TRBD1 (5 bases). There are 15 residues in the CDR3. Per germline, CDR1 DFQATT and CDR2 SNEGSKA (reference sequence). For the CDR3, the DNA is TGCAGTGCTAGAGAGATGCAGGGAGGCAATCAGCCCCAGAATTTT. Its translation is CSAREMQGGNQPQNF.

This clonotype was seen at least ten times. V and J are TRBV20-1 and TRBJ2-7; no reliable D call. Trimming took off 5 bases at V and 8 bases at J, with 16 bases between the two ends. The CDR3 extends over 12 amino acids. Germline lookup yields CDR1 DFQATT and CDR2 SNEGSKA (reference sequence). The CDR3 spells CSAQGSAEQQYF. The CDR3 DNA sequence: TGCAGTGCTCAAGGGTCCGCAGAACAGCAGTACTTC.

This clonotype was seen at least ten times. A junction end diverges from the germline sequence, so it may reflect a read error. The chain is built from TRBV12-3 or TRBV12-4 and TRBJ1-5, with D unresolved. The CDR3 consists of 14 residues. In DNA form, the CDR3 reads TGTGCCAGCAGTTTAGGGGGTGGCAATCAGCCCCAGAATTTT. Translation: CASSLGGGNQPQNF.

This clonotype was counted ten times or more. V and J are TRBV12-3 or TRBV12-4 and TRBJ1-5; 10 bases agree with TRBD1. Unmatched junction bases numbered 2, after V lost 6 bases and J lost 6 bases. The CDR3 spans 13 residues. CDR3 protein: CASRTGGTQPQHF. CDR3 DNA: TGTGCCAGCAGGACAGGGGGCACTCAGCCCCAGCATTTT.

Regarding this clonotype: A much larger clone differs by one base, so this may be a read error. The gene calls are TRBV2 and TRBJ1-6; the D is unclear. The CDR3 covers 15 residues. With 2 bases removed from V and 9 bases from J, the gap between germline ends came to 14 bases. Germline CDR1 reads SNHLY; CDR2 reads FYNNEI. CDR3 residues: CASSELGKGSSPLHF. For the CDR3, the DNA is TGTGCCAGCAGTGAACTGGGAAAGGGAAGTTCACCCCTCCACTTT.

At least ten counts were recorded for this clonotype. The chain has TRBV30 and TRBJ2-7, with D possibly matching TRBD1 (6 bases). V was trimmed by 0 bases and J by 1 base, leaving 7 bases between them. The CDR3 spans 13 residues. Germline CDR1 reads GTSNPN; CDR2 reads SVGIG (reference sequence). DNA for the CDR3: TGTGCCTGGAGTGTAGGGGGATCCTACGAGCAGTACTTC. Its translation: CAWSVGGSYEQYF.

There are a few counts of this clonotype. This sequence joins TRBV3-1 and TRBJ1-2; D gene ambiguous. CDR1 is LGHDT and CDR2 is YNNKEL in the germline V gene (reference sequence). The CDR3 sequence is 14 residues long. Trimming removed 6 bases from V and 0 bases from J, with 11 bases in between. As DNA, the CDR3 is TGTGCCAGCAGTACTGACCCGGCTAACTATGGCTACACCTTC. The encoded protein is CASSTDPANYGYTF. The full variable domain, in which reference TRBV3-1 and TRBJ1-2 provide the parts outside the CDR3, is DTAVSQTPKYLVTQMGNDKSIKCEQNLGHDTMYWYKQDSKKFLKIMFSYNNKELIINETVPNRFSPKSPDKAHLNLHINSLELGDSAVYFCASSTDPANYGYTFGSGTRLTVV.

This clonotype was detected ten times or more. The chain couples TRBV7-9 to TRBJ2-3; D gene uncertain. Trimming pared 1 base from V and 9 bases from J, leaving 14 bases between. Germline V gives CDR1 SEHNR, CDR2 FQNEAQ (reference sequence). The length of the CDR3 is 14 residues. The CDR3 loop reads CASSLDTTVPTQYF. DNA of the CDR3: TGTGCCAGCAGCTTAGACACGACGGTACCGACGCAGTATTTT.

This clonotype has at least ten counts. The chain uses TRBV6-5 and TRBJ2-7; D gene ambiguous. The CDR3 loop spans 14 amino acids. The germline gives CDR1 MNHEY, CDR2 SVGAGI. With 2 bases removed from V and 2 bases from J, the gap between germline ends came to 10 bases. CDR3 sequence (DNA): TGTGCCAGCAGTTACAGGGATCTTCCCTACGAGCAGTACTTC. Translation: CASSYRDLPYEQYF.

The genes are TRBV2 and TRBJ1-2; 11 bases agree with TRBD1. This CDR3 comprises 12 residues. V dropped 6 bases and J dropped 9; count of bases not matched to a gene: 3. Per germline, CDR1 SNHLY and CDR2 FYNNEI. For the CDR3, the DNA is TGTGCCAGCAGCGGGACAGGGGGGAGCTACACCTTC. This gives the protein CASSGTGGSYTF.

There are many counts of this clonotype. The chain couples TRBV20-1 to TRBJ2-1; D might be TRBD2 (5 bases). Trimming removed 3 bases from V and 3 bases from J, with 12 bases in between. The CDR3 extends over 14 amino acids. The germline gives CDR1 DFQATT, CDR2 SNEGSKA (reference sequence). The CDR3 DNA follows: TGCAGTGCTAGTGGACGGGGTGGCTACAATGAGCAGTTCTTC. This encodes CSASGRGGYNEQFF.

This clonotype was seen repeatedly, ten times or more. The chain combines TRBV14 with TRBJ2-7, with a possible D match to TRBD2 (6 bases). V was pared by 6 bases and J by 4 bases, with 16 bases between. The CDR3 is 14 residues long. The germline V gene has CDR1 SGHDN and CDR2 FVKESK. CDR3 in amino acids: CASSLYSGGYEQYF. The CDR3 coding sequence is TGTGCCAGCAGTCTGTATAGCGGTGGGTACGAGCAGTACTTC. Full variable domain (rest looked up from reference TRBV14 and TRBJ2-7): EAGVTQFPSHSVIEKGQTVTLRCDPISGHDNLYWYRRVMGKEIKFLLHFVKESKQDESGMPNNRFLAERTGGTYSTLKVQPAELEDSGVYFCASSLYSGGYEQYFGPGTRLTVT.

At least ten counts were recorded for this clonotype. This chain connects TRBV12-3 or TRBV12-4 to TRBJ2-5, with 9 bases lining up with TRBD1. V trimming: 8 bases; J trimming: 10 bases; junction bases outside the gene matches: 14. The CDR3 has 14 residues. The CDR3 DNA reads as TGTGCCAGCGGAAGGGACAGGGCTCTGAAGGACCAGTACTTC. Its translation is CASGRDRALKDQYF.

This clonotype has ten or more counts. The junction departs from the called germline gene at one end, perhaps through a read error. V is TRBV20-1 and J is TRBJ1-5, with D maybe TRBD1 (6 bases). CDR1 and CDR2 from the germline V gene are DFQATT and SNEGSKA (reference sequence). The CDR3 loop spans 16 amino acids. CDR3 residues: CSARIPTGGWGQPQNF. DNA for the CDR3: TGCAGTGCTAGAATTCCGACAGGAGGCTGGGGTCAGCCCCAGAATTTT.

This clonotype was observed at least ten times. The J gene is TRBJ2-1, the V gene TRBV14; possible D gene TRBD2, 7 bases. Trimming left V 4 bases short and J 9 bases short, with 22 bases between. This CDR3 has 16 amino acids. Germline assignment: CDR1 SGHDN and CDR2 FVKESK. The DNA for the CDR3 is TGTGCCAGCAGCCGGGGGCGGGGGCTCCCCTTTTCTGAGCAGTTCTTC. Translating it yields CASSRGRGLPFSEQFF.

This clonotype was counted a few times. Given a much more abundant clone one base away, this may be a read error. The CDR3 is CASSEAGSQETQYF. The CDR3 nucleotides are TGCGCCAGCAGTGAAGCGGGGAGCCAAGAGACCCAGTACTTC. The rearrangement joins TRBV10-2 to TRBJ2-5; 7 bases line up with TRBD2. CDR1 and CDR2 (germline): WSHSY, SAAADI. This CDR3 has 14 amino acids. J gave up 1 base and V 3 bases, and 2 bases lay outside the gene matches.

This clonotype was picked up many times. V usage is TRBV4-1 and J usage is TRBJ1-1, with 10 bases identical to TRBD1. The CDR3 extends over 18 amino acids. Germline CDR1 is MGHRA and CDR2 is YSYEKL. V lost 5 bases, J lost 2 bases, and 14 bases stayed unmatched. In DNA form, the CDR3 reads TGCGCCAGCAGCGGAATCGGGACAGGGGTGTCGGGCAACACTGAAGCTTTCTTT. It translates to CASSGIGTGVSGNTEAFF.

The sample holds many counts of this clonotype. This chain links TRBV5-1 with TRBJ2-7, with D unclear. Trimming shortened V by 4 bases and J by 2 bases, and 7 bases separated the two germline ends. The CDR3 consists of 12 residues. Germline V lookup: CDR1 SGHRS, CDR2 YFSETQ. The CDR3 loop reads CASSLETYEQYF. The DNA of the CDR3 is TGCGCCAGCAGCCTGGAAACCTACGAGCAGTACTTC.

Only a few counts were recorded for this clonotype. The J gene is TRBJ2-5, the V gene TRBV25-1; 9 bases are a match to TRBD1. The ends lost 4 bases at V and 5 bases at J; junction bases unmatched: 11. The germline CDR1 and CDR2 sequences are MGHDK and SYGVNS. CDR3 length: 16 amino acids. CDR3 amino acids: CASSAAGQGRGETQYF. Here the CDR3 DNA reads TGTGCCAGCAGTGCAGCCGGACAGGGGAGGGGTGAGACCCAGTACTTC.

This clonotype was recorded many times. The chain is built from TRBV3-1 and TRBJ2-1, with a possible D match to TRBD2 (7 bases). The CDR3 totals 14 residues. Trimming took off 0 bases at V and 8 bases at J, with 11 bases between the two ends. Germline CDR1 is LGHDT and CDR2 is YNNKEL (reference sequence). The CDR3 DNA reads TGTGCCAGCAGCCAAGAGGGGGGGCACTATGAGCAGTTCTTC. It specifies CASSQEGGHYEQFF.

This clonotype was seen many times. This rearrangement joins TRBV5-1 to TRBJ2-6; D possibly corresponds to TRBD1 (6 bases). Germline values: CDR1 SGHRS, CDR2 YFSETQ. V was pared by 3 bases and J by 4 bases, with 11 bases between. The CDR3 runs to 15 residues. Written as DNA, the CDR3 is TGCGCCAGCAGCTCCACAGGGCAAGGGGCCAACGTCCTGACTTTC. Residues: CASSSTGQGANVLTF.

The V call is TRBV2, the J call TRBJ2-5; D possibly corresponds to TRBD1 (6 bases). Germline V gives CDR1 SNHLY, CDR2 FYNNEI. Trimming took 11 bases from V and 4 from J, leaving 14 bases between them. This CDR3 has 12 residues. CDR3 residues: CASTGRRETQYF. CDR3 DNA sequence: TGTGCCTCGACAGGCAGGCGAGAGACCCAGTACTTC.

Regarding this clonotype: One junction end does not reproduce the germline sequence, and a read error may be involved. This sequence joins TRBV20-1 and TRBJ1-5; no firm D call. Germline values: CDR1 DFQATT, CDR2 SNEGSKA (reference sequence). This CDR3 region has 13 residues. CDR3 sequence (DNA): TGCAGTGCTAAGCCAGACCCCAATCAGCCCCAGAATTTT. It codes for CSAKPDPNQPQNF.

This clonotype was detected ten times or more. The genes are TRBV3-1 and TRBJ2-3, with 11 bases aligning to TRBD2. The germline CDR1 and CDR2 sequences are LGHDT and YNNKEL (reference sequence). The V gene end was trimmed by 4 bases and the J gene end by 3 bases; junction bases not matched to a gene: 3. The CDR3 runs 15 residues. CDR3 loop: CASSLAGGRTDTQYF. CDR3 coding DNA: TGTGCCAGCAGCCTAGCGGGGGGGCGAACAGATACGCAGTATTTT.

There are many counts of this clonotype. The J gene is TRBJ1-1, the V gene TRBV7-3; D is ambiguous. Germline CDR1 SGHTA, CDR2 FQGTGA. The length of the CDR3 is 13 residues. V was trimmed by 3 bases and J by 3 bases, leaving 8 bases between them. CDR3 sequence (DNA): TGTGCCAGCAGCTTCGGTAAAGACACTGAAGCTTTCTTT. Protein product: CASSFGKDTEAFF. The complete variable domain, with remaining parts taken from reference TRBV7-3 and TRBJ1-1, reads GAGVSQTPSNKVTEKGKYVELRCDPISGHTALYWYRQSLGQGPEFLIYFQGTGAADDSGLPNDRFFAVRPEGSVSTLKIQRTERGDSAVYLCASSFGKDTEAFFGQGTRLTVV.

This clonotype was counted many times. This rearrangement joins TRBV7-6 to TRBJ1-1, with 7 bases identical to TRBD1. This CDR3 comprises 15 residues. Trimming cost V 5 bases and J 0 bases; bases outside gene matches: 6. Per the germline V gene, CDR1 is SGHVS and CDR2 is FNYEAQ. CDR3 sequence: CASSPWTGLNTEAFF. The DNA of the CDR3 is TGTGCCAGCAGCCCCTGGACAGGTTTGAACACTGAAGCTTTCTTT.

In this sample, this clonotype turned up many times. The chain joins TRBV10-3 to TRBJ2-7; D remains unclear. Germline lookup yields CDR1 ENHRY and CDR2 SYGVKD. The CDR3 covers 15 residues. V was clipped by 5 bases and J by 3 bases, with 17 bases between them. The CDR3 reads CAISYSLDLGYEQYF. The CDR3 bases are TGTGCCATCAGTTACTCCTTGGACCTCGGCTACGAGCAGTACTTC.